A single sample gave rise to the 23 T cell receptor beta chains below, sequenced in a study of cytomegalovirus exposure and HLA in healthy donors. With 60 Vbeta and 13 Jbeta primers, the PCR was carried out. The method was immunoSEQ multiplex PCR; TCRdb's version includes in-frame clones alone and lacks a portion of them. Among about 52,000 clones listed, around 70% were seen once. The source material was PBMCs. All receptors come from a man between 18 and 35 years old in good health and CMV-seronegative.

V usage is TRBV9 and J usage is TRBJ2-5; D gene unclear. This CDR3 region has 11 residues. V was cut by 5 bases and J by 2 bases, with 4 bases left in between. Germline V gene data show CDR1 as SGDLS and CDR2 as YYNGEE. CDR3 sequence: CASSSQETQYF. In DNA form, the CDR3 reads TGTGCCAGCAGTTCTCAAGAGACCCAGTACTTC.

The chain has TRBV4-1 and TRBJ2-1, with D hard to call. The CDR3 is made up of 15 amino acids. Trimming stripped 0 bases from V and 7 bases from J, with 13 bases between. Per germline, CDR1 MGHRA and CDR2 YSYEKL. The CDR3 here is CASSQEAAQTNEQFF. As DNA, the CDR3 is TGCGCCAGCAGCCAAGAAGCCGCACAGACAAATGAGCAGTTCTTC.

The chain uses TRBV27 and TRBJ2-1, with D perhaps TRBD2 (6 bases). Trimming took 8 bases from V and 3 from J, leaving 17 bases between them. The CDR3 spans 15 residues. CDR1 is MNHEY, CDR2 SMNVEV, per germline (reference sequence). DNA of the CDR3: TGTGCCAGCTGGTTTGGAGGGGCCCTCTACAATGAGCAGTTCTTC. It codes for CASWFGGALYNEQFF.

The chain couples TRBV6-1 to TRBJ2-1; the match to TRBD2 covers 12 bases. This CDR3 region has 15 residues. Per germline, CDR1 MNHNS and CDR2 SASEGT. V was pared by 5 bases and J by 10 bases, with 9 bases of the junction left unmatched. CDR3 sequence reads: CASSTGTSGFGEQFF. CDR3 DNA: TGTGCCAGCAGTACCGGGACTAGCGGGTTTGGGGAGCAGTTCTTC.

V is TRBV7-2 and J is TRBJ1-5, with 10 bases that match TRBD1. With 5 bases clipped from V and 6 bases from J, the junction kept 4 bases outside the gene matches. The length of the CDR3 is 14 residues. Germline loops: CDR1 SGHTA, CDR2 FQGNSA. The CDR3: CASSVRTGGQPQHF. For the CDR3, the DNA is TGTGCCAGCAGCGTCCGGACAGGGGGTCAGCCCCAGCATTTT.

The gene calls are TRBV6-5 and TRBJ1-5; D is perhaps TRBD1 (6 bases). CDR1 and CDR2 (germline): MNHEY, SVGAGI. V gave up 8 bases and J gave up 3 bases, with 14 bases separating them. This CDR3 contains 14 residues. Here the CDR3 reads CASHQGGINQPQHF. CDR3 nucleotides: TGTGCCAGCCATCAAGGGGGTATCAATCAGCCCCAGCATTTT.

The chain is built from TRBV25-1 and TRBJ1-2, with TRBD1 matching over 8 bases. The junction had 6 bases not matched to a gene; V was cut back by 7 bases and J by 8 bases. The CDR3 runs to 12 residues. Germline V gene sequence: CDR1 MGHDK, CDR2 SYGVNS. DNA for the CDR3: TGTGCCAGCAACGGACAGGGCCAAGGCTACACCTTC. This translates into CASNGQGQGYTF.

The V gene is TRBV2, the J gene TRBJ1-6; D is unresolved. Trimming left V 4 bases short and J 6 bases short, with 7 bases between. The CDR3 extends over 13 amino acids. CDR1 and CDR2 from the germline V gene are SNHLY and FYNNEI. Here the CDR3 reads CASSAGINSPLHF. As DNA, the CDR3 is TGTGCCAGCAGTGCCGGGATTAATTCACCCCTCCACTTT. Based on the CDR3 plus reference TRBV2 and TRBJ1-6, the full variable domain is EPEVTQTPSHQVTQMGQEVILRCVPISNHLYFYWYRQILGQKVEFLVSFYNNEISEKSEIFDDQFSVERPDGSNFTLKIRSTKLEDSAMYFCASSAGINSPLHFGNGTRLTVT.

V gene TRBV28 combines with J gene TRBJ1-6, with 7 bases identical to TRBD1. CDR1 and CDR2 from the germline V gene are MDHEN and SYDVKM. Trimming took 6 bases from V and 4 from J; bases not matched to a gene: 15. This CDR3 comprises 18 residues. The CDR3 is CASRATGQRIPYNSPLHF. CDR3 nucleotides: TGTGCCAGCAGGGCAACGGGACAGCGTATCCCGTATAATTCACCCCTCCACTTT.

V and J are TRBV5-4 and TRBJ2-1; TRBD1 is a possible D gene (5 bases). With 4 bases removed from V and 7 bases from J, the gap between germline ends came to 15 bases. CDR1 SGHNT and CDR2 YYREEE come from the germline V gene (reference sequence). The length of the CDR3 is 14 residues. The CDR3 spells CASSTGPTVNEQFF. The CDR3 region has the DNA TGTGCCAGCAGCACAGGACCGACGGTTAATGAGCAGTTCTTC.

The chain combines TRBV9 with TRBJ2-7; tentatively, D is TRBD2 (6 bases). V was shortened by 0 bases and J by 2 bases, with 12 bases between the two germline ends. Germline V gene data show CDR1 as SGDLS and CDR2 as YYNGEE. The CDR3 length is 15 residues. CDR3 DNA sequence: TGTGCCAGCAGCGTAGCTACGGGACTTACCTACGAGCAGTACTTC. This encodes CASSVATGLTYEQYF.

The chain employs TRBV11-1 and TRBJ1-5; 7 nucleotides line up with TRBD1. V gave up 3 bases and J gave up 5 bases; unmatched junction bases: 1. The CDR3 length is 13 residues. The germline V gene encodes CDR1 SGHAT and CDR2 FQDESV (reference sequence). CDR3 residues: CASSFDRDQPQHF. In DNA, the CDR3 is TGTGCCAGCAGCTTCGACAGGGATCAGCCCCAGCATTTT.

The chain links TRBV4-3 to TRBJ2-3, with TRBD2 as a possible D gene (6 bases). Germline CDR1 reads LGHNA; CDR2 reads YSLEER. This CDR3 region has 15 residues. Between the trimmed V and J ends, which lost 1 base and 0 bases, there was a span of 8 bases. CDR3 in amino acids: CASSQGSGSTDTQYF. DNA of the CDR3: TGCGCCAGCAGCCAAGGTAGCGGTAGCACAGATACGCAGTATTTT.

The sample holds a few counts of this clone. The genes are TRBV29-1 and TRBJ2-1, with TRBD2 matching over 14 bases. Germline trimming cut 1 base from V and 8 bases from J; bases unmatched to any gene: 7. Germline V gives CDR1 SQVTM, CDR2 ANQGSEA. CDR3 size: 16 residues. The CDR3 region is CSVEGPTSGRAHEQFF. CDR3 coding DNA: TGCAGCGTTGAAGGTCCGACTAGCGGGAGGGCACATGAGCAGTTCTTC.

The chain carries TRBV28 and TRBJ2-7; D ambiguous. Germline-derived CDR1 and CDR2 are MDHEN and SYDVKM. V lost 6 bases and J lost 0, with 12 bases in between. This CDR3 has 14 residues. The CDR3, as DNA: TGTGCCAGCAGCCCTTCCCGCGGCTCCTACGAGCAGTACTTC. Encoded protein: CASSPSRGSYEQYF.

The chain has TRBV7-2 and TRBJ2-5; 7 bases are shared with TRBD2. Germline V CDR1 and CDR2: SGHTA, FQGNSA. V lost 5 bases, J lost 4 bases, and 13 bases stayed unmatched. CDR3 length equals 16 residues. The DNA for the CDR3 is TGTGCCAGCAGCGTTCAGCCGGCGGGAGTAGGAGAGACCCAGTACTTC. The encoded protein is CASSVQPAGVGETQYF.

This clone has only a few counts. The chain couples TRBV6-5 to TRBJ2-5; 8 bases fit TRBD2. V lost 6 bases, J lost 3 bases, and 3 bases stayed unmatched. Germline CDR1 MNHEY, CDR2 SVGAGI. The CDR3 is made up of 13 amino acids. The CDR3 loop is CASRSLAEETQYF. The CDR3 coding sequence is TGTGCCAGCAGATCACTAGCGGAAGAGACCCAGTACTTC.

The CDR3 DNA reads TGTGCCAGCGCCCTAGGACAGGGCAGCACTGAAGCTTTCTTT. Translation gives CASALGQGSTEAFF. The V and J genes are TRBV18 and TRBJ1-1, with 8 bases aligning to TRBD1. The CDR3 loop spans 14 amino acids. The V gene's germline CDR1 is KGHSH and CDR2 LQKENI. V lost 8 bases and J lost 4; bases outside the gene matches: 9.

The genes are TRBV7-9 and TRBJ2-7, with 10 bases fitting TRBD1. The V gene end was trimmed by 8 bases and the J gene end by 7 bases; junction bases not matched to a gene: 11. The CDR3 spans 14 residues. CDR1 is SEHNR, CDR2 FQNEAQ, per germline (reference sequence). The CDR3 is CASEPKTGGREQYF. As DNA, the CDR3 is TGTGCCAGCGAGCCCAAGACAGGGGGCCGGGAGCAGTACTTC.

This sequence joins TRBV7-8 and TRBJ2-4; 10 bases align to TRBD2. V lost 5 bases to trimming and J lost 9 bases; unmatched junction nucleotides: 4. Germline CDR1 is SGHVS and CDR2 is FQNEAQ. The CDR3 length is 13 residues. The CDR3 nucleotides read TGTGCCAGCAGCCAGCGGGAGGGGGGCATTCAGTACTTC. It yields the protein CASSQREGGIQYF.

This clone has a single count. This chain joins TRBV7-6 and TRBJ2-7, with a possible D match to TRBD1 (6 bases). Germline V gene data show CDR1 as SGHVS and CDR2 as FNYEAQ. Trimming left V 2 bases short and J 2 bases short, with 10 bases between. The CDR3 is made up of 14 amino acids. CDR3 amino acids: CASSLTGQTYEQYF. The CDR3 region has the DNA TGTGCCAGCAGCTTAACAGGACAGACCTACGAGCAGTACTTC.

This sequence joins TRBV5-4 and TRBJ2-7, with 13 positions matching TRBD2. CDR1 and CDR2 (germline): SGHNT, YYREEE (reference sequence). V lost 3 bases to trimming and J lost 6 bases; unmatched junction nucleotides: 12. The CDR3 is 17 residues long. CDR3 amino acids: CASSSGGTSGTFGEQYF. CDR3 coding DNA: TGTGCCAGCAGCTCGGGAGGGACTAGCGGGACGTTTGGCGAGCAGTACTTC.

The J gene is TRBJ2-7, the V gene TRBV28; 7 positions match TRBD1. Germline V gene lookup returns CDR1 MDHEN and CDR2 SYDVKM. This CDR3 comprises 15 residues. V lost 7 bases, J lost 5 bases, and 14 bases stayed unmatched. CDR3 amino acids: CASTLQGVVRNEQYF. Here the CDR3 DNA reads TGTGCCAGCACCCTCCAGGGGGTAGTTAGGAACGAGCAGTACTTC.